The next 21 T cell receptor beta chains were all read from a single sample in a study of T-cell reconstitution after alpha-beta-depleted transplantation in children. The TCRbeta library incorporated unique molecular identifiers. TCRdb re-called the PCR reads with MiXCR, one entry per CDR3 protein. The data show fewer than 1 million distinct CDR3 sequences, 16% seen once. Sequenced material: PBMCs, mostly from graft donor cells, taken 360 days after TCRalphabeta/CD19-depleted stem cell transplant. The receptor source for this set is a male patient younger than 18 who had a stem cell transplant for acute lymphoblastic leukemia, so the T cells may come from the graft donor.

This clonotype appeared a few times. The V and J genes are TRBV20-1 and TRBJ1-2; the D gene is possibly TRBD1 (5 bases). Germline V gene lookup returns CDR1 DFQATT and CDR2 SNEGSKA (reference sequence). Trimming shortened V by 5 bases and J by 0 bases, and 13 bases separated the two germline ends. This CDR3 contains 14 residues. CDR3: CSAFTQGANYGYTF. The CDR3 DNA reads TGCAGTGCTTTTACTCAGGGAGCTAACTATGGCTACACCTTC.

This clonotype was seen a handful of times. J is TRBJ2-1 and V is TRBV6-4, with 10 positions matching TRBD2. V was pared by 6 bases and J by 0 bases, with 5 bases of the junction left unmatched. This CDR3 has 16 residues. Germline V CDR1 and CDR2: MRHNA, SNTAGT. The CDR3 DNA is TGTGCCAGCAGGGCCAGACTAGCGGGCTCCTACAATGAGCAGTTCTTC. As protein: CASRARLAGSYNEQFF.

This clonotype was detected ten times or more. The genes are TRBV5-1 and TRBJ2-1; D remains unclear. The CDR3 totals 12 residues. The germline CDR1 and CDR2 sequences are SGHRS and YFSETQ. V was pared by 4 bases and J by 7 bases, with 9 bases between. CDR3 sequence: CASSHPRNEQFF. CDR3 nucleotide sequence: TGCGCCAGCAGCCACCCGCGGAATGAGCAGTTCTTC.

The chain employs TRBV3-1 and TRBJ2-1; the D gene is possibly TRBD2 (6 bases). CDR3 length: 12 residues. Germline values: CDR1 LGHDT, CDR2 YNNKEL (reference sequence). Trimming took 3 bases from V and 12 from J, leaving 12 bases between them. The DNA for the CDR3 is TGTGCCAGCAGCCATGGAGGGCCGGGGCAGTTCTTC. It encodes CASSHGGPGQFF.

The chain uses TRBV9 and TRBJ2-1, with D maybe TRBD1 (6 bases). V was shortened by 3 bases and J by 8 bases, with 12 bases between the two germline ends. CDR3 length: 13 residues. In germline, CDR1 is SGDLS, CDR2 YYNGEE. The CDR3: CASSGGLRHEQFF. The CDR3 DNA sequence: TGTGCCAGCAGCGGGGGGCTTAGGCATGAGCAGTTCTTC.

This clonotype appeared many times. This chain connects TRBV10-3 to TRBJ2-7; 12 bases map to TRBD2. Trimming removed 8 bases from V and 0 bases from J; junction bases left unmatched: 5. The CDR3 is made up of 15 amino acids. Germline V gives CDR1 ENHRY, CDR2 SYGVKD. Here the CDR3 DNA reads TGTGCCATCGCAGCTAGCGGGAGGGCCTCCTACGAGCAGTACTTC. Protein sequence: CAIAASGRASYEQYF.

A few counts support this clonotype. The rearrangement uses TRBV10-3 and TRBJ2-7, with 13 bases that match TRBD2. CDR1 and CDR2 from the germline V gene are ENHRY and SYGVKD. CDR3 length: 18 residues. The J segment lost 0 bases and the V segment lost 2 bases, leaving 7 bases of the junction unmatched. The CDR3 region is CAISEQLAGGGLSYEQYF. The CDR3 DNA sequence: TGTGCCATCAGTGAGCAACTAGCGGGAGGGGGCCTCTCCTACGAGCAGTACTTC.

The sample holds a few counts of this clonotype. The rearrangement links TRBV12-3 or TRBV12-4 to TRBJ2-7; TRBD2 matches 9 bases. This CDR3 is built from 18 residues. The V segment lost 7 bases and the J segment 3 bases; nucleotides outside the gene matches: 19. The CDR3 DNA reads TGTGCCAGCAACGAGCCCCCCCCGTCTAGCGGGAAGGACTACGAGCAGTACTTC. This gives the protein CASNEPPPSSGKDYEQYF.

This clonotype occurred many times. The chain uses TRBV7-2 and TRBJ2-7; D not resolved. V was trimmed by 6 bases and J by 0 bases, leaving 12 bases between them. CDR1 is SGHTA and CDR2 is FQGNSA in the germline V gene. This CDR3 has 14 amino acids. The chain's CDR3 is CASRPLGSSYEQYF. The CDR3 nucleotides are TGTGCCAGCAGACCGCTGGGGTCCTCCTACGAGCAGTACTTC.

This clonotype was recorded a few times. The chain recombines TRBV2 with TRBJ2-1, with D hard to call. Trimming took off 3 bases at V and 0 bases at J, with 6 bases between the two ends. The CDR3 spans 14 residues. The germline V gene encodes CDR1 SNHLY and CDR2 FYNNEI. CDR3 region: CASSERHSYNEQFF. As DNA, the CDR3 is TGTGCCAGCAGTGAGAGGCACTCCTACAATGAGCAGTTCTTC.

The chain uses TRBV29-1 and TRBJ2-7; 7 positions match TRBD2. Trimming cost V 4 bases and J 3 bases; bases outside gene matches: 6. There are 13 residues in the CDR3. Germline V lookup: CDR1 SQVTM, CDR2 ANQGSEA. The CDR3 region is CSVVGRADYEQYF. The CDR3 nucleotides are TGCAGCGTTGTAGGGAGGGCCGACTACGAGCAGTACTTC.

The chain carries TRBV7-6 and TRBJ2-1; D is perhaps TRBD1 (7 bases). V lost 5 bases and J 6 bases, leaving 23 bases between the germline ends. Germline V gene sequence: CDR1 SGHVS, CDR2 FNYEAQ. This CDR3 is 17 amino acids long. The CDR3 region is CASSQRQGGWGVNEQFF. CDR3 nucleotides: TGTGCCAGCAGCCAGAGGCAGGGGGGTTGGGGAGTCAATGAGCAGTTCTTC. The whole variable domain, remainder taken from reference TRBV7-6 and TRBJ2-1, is GAGVSQSPRYKVTKRGQDVALRCDPISGHVSLYWYRQALGQGPEFLTYFNYEAQQDKSGLPNDRFSAERPEGSISTLTIQRTEQRDSAMYRCASSQRQGGWGVNEQFFGPGTRLTVL.

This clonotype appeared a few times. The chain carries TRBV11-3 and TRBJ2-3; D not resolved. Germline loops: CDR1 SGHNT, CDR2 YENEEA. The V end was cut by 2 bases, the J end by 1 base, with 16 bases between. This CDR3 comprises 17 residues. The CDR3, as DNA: TGTGCCAGCAGCTTATACTTCCGGTCGGATGGCACAGATACGCAGTATTTT. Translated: CASSLYFRSDGTDTQYF.

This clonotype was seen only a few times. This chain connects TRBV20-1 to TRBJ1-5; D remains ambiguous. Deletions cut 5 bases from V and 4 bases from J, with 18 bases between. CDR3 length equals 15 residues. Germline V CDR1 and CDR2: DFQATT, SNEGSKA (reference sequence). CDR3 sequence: CSAPSWGQTNQPQHF. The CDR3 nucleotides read TGCAGTGCTCCCTCTTGGGGTCAGACGAATCAGCCCCAGCATTTT.

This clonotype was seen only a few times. The CDR3 reads CASSEGGAPMPQHF. The CDR3 nucleotides read TGTGCCAGCAGCGAGGGGGGGGCCCCAATGCCCCAGCATTTT. The chain combines TRBV9 with TRBJ1-5; possible D gene TRBD1, 6 bases. CDR3 length equals 14 residues. The V gene lost 3 bases and the J gene lost 9 bases, with 16 bases spanning the gap. Per germline, CDR1 SGDLS and CDR2 YYNGEE.

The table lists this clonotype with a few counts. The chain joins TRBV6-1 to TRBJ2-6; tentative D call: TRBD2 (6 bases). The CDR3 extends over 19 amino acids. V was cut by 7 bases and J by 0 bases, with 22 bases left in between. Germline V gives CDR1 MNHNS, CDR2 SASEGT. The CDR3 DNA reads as TGTGCCAGCAACAAATTGGAGGGAGTCGTGACCTCTGGGGCCAACGTCCTGACTTTC. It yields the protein CASNKLEGVVTSGANVLTF.

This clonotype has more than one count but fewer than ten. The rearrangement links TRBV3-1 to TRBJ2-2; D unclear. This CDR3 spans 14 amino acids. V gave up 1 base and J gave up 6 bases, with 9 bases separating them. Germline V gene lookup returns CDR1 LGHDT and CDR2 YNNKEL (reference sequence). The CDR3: CASSQVRGPGELFF. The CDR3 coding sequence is TGTGCCAGCAGCCAAGTCAGAGGCCCCGGGGAGCTGTTTTTT. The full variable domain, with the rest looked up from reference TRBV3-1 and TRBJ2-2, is DTAVSQTPKYLVTQMGNDKSIKCEQNLGHDTMYWYKQDSKKFLKIMFSYNNKELIINETVPNRFSPKSPDKAHLNLHINSLELGDSAVYFCASSQVRGPGELFFGEGSRLTVL.

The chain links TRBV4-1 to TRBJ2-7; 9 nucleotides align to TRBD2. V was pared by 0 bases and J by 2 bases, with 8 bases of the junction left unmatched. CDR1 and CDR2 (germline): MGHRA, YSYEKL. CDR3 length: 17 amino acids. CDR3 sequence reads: CASSQEGGLAYTYEQYF. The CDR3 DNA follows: TGCGCCAGCAGCCAAGAAGGGGGACTAGCATACACCTACGAGCAGTACTTC.

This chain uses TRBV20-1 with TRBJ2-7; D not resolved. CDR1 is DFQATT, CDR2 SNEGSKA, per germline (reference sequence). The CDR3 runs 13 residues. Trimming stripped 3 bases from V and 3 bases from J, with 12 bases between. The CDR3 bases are TGCAGTGCTAGGAACTATGTAAGCTACGAGCAGTACTTC. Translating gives CSARNYVSYEQYF.

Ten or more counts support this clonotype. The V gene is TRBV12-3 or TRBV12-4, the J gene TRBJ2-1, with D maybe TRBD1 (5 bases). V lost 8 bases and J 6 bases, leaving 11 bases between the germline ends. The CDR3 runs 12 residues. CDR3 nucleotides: TGTGCCAGCTCACCAGACAGCAATGAGCAGTTCTTC. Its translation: CASSPDSNEQFF.

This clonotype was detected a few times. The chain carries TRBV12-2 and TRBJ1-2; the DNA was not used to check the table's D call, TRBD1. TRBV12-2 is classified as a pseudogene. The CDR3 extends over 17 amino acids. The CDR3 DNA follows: TGTGCAAGTCTCTTACCGGGACAGGGCCTTTGTCTCTATGGCTACACCTTC. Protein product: CASLLPGQGLCLYGYTF.